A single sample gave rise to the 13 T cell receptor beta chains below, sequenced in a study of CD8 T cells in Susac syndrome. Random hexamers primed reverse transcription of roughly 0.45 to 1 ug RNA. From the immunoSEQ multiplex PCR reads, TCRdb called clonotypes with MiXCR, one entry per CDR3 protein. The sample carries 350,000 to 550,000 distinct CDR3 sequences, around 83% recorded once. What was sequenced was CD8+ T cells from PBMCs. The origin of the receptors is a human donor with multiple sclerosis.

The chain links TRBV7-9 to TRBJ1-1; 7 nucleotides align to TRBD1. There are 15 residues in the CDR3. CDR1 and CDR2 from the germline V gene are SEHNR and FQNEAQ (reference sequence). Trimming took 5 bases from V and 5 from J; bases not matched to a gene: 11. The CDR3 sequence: CASSPRQGKITEAFF. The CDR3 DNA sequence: TGTGCCAGCAGCCCCCGACAGGGCAAGATTACTGAAGCTTTCTTT.

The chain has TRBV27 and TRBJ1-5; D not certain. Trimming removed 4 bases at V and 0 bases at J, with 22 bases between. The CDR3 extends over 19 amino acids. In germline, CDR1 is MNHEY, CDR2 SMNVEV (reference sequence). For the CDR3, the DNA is TGTGCCAGCAGTTCCAACCCCTCGTCTCGCCAGCTTAGCAATCAGCCCCAGCATTTT. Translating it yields CASSSNPSSRQLSNQPQHF.

The CDR3 sequence is CASSRRGGQPQHF. CDR3 nucleotide sequence: TGTGCCAGCAGCCGTCGGGGGGGCCAGCCCCAGCATTTT. The chain links TRBV14 to TRBJ1-5; the D gene is possibly TRBD1 (6 bases). Germline V gene data show CDR1 as SGHDN and CDR2 as FVKESK. The length of the CDR3 is 13 residues. The germline V and J ends were trimmed by 4 bases and 7 bases, with 11 bases remaining between them.

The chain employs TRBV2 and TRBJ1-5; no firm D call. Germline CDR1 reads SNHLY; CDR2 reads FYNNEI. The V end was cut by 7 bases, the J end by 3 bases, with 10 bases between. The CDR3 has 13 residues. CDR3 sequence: CASTITVNQPQHF. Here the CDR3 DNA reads TGTGCCAGCACCATCACAGTCAATCAGCCCCAGCATTTT.

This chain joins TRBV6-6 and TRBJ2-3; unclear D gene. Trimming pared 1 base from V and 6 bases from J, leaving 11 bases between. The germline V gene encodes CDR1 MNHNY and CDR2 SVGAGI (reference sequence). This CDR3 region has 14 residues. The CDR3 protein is CASSYLGIDDTQYF. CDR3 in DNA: TGTGCCAGCAGTTACTTGGGTATCGACGATACGCAGTATTTT.

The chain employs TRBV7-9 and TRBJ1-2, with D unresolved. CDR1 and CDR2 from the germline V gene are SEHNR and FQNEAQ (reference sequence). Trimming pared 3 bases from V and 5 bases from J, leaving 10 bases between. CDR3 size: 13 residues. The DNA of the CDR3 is TGTGCCAGCAGCTTGGCCGACGGGTATGGCTACACCTTC. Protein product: CASSLADGYGYTF.

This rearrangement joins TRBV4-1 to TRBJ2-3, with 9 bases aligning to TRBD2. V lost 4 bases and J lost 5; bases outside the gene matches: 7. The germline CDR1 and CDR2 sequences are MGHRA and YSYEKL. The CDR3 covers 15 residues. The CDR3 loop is CASSPSGTEGDTQYF. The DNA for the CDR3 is TGCGCCAGCAGCCCTAGCGGGACCGAGGGAGATACGCAGTATTTT.

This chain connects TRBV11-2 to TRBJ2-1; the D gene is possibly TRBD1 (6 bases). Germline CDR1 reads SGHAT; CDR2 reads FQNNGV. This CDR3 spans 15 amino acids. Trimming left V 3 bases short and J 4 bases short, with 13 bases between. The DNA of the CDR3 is TGTGCCAGCAGCTTCGGGTTAGGGGGTTACAATGAGCAGTTCTTC. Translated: CASSFGLGGYNEQFF.

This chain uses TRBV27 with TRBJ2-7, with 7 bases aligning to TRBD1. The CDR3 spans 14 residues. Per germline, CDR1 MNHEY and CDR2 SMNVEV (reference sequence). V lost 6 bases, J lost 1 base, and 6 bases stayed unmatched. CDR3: CASRNTTGSYEQYF. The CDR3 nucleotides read TGTGCCAGCAGGAACACGACAGGGTCCTACGAGCAGTACTTC.

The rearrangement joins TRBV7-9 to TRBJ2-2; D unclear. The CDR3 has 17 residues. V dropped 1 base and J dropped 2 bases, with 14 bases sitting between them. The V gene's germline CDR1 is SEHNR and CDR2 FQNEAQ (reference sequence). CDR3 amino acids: CASSLELAVLNTGELFF. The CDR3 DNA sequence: TGTGCCAGCAGCTTAGAGCTCGCGGTACTAAACACCGGGGAGCTGTTTTTT.

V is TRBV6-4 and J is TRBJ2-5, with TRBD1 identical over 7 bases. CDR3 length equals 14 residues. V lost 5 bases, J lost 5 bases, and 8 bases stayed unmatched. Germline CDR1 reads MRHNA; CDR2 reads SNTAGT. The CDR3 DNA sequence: TGTGCCAGCAGTCCCCGACAGGGAACGGAGACCCAGTACTTC. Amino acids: CASSPRQGTETQYF.

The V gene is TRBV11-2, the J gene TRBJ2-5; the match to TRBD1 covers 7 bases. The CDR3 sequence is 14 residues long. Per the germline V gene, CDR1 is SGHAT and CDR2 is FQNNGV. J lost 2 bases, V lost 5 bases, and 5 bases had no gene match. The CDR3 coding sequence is TGTGCCAGCAGCGCATGGACAGGTCAAGAGACCCAGTACTTC. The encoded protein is CASSAWTGQETQYF.

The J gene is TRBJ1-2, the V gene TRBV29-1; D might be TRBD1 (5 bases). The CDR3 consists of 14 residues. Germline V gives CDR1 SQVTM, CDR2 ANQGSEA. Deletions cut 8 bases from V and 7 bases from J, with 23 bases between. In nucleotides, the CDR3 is TGCAGCTGTACCCGGGACGACGAAAGAGGTGGCTACACCTTC. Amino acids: CSCTRDDERGGYTF.